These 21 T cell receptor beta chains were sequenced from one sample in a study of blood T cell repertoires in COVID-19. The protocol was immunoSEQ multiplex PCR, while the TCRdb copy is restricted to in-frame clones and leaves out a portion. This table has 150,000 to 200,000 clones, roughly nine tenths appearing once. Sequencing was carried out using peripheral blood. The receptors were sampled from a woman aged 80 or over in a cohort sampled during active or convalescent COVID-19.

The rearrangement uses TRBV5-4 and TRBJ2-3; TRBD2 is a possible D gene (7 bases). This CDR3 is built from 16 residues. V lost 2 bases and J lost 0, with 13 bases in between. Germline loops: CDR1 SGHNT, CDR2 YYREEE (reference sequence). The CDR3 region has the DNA TGTGCCAGCAGCTTTGGCGGGGGCCATAGCACAGATACGCAGTATTTT. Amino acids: CASSFGGGHSTDTQYF.

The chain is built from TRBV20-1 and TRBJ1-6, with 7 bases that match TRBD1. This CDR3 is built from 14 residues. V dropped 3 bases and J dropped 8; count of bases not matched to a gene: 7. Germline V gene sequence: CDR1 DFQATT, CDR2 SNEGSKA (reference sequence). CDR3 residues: CSASRQGVDSPLHF. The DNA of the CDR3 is TGCAGTGCTAGTAGACAGGGAGTAGATTCACCCCTCCACTTT.

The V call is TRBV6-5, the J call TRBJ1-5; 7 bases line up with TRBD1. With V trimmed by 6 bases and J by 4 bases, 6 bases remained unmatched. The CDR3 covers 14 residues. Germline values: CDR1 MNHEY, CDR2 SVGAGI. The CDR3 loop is CASRPTGDNQPQHF. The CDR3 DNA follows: TGTGCCAGCAGACCCACAGGGGATAATCAGCCCCAGCATTTT.

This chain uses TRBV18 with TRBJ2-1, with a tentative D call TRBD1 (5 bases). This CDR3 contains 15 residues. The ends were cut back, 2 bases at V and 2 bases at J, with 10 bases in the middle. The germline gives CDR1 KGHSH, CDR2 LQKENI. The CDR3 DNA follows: TGTGCCAGCTCACCAGGGCAGGGAACCTACAATGAGCAGTTCTTC. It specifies CASSPGQGTYNEQFF.

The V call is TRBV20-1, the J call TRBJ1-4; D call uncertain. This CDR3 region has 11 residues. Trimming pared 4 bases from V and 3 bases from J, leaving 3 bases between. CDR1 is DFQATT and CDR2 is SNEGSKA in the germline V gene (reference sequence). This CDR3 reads CSAIANEKLFF. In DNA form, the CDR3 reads TGCAGTGCTATAGCTAATGAAAAACTGTTTTTT.

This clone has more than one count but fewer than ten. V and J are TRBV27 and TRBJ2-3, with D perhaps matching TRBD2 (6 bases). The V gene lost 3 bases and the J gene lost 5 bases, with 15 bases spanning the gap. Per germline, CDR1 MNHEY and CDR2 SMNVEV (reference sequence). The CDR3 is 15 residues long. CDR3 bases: TGTGCCAGCAGTTTGGACGGGAGTGCTGGAGATACGCAGTATTTT. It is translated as CASSLDGSAGDTQYF.

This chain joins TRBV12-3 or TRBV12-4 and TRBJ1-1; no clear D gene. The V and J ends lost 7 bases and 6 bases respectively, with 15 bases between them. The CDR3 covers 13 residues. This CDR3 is CASTPRVAAEAFF. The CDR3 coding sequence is TGTGCCAGCACCCCCCGGGTGGCTGCTGAAGCTTTCTTT.

The CDR3 spells CASSLGAGVQDTQYF. CDR3 sequence (DNA): TGTGCCAGCAGCTTGGGTGCGGGAGTCCAAGATACGCAGTATTTT. The J gene is TRBJ2-3, the V gene TRBV5-6, with 7 bases fitting TRBD2. The CDR3 spans 15 residues. Germline V gene sequence: CDR1 SGHDT, CDR2 YYEEEE. Unmatched junction bases numbered 6, after V lost 0 bases and J lost 5 bases.

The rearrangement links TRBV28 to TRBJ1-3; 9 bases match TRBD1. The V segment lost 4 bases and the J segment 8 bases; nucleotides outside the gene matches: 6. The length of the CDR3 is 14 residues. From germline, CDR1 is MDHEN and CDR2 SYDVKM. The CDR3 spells CASSSGQGSDTIYF. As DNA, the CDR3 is TGTGCCAGCAGTTCGGGACAGGGAAGTGACACCATATATTTT.

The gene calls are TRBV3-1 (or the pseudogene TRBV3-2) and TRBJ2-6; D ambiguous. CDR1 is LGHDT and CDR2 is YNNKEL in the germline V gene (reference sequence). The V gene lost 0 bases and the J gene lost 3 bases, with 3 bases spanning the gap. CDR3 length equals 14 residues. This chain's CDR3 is CASSQEYGANVLTF. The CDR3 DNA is TGTGCCAGCAGCCAAGAGTATGGGGCCAACGTCCTGACTTTC.

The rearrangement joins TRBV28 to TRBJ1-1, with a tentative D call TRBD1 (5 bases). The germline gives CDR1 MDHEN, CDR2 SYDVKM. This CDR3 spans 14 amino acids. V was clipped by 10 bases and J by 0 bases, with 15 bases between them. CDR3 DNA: TGTGCCACACGCAGGGCAGTACTGAACACTGAAGCTTTCTTT. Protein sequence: CATRRAVLNTEAFF.

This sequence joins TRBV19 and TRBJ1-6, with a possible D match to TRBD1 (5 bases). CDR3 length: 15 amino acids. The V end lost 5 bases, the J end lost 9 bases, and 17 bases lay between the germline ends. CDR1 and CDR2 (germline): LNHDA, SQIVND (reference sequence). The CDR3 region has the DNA TGTGCCAGTAGTCCTCCGGGAGGGGTACGTTCACCCCTCCACTTT. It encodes CASSPPGGVRSPLHF.

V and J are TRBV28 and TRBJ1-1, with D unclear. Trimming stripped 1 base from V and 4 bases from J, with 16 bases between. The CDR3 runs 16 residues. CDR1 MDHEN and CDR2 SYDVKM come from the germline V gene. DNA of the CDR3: TGTGCCAGCAGTTTATTTGTAGTATTTGGTGGCACTGAAGCTTTCTTT. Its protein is CASSLFVVFGGTEAFF.

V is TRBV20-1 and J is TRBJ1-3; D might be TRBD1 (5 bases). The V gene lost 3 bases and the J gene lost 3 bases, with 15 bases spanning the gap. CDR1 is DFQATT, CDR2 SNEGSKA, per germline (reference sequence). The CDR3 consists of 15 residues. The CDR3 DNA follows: TGCAGTGCTAGTCAGACCAGGGTGGATGGAAACACCATATATTTT. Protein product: CSASQTRVDGNTIYF.

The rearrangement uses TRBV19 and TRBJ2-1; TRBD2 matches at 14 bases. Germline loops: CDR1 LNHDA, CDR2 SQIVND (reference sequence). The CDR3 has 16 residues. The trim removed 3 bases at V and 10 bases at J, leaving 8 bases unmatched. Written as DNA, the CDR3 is TGTGCCAGTAGTATCTTAACGGGACTAGCGGGAGACGAGCAGTTCTTC. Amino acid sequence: CASSILTGLAGDEQFF. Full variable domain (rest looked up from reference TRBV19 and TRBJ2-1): DGGITQSPKYLFRKEGQNVTLSCEQNLNHDAMYWYRQDPGQGLRLIYYSQIVNDFQKGDIAEGYSVSREKKESFPLTVTSAQKNPTAFYLCASSILTGLAGDEQFFGPGTRLTVL.

The CDR3 reads CASSLFREGNQPQHF. The CDR3 DNA reads as TGTGCCAGCAGCTTGTTCAGGGAGGGCAATCAGCCCCAGCATTTT. The chain has TRBV5-5 and TRBJ1-5, with D tentatively TRBD1 (5 bases). The CDR3 totals 15 residues. The V gene lost 1 base and the J gene lost 2 bases, with 10 bases spanning the gap. Germline CDR1 is SGHKS and CDR2 is YYEKEE (reference sequence).

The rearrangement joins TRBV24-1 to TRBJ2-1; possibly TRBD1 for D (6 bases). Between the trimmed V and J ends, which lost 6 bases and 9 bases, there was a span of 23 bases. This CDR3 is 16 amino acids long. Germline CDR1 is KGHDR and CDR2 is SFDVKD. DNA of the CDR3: TGTGCCACCAGTTCGTATACTACAGGGTGGACGGGTGAGCAGTTCTTC. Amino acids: CATSSYTTGWTGEQFF.

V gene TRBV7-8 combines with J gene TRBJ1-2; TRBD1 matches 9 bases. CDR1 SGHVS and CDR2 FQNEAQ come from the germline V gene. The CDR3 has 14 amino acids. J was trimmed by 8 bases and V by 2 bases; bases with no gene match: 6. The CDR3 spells CASSLPGQGEGYTF. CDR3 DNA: TGTGCCAGCAGCTTACCGGGACAGGGTGAAGGCTACACCTTC.

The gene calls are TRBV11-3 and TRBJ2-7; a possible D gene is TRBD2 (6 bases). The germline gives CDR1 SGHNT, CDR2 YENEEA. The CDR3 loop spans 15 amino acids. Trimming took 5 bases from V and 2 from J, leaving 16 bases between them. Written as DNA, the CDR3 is TGTGCCAGCAGCCCCGGGGGTAGCGGAACCTACGAGCAGTACTTC. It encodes CASSPGGSGTYEQYF. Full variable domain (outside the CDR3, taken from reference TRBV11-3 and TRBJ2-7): EAGVVQSPRYKIIEKKQPVAFWCNPISGHNTLYWYLQNLGQGPELLIRYENEEAVDDSQLPKDRFSAERLKGVDSTLKIQPAELGDSAVYLCASSPGGSGTYEQYFGPGTRLTVT.

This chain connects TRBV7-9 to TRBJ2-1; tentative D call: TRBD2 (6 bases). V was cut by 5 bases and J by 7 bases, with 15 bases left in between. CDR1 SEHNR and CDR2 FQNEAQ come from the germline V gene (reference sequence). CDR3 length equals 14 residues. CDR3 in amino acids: CASSITGSLNEQFF. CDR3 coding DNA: TGTGCCAGCAGCATAACCGGGAGTCTGAATGAGCAGTTCTTC.

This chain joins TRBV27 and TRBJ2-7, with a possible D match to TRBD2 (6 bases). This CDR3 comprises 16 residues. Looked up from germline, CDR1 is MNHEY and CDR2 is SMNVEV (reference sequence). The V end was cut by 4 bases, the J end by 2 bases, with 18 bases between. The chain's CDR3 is CASSSRHRDCPYEQYV. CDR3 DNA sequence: TGTGCCAGCAGTTCTCGTCACCGGGACTGCCCCTACGAGCAGTACGTC.